The 23 T cell receptor beta chains below come from one sample, sequenced in a study of radiation and T cells in renal cell carcinoma. Measured with immunoSEQ multiplex PCR; TCRdb has only the in-frame clones, and not every one. The table has about 130,000 clones, 88% seen once. Specified time point: blood 2 weeks post-SBRT. The treatment is: 15 Gy SBRT to primary tumor, nephrectomy 4 weeks later. The material was blood, obtained from a patient whose treatment included radiotherapy and nephrectomy. The origin of the receptors is a woman aged 65 to 85 with renal cell carcinoma.

The chain is built from TRBV7-8 and TRBJ1-2; 7 nucleotides agree with TRBD1. With V trimmed by 5 bases and J by 2 bases, 2 bases remained unmatched. Germline CDR1 SGHVS, CDR2 FQNEAQ. CDR3 size: 13 residues. CDR3 residues: CASSRGQNYGYTF. As DNA, the CDR3 is TGTGCCAGCAGCCGGGGACAGAACTATGGCTACACCTTC.

J is TRBJ1-1 and V is TRBV2; 7 nucleotides align to TRBD1. The CDR3 consists of 14 residues. V lost 7 bases and J lost 0; bases outside the gene matches: 5. CDR1 is SNHLY and CDR2 is FYNNEI in the germline V gene. The CDR3 is CASTGDRVNTEAFF. The CDR3 coding sequence is TGTGCCAGCACCGGCGACAGGGTGAACACTGAAGCTTTCTTT.

The chain links TRBV15 to TRBJ2-7, with D possibly matching TRBD2 (5 bases). V was shortened by 8 bases and J by 5 bases, with 16 bases between the two germline ends. This CDR3 is 13 amino acids long. Germline CDR1 reads LNHNV; CDR2 reads YYDKDF (reference sequence). CDR3 coding DNA: TGTGCCACCGGAGGTCTCCGAGCCGACGAGCAGTACTTC. Translation: CATGGLRADEQYF. Full variable domain (outside the CDR3, taken from reference TRBV15 and TRBJ2-7): DAMVIQNPRYQVTQFGKPVTLSCSQTLNHNVMYWYQQKSSQAPKLLFHYYDKDFNNEADTPDNFQSRRPNTSFCFLDIRSPGLGDTAMYLCATGGLRADEQYFGPGTRLTVT.

The V and J genes are TRBV11-2 and TRBJ2-7, with unresolved D. CDR1 and CDR2 from the germline V gene are SGHAT and FQNNGV. The CDR3 length is 12 residues. V was clipped by 7 bases and J by 0 bases, with 7 bases between them. Here the CDR3 reads CASTTSSYEQYF. The DNA for the CDR3 is TGTGCCAGCACGACCAGCTCCTACGAGCAGTACTTC.

The chain carries TRBV7-8 and TRBJ2-7; 10 bases fit TRBD2. Trimming removed 1 base from V and 0 bases from J; junction bases left unmatched: 3. The CDR3 is 16 amino acids. From germline, CDR1 is SGHVS and CDR2 FQNEAQ. The CDR3 region is CASSLELAGSSYEQYF. The DNA for the CDR3 is TGTGCCAGCAGCTTAGAACTAGCGGGGAGCTCCTACGAGCAGTACTTC.

As regards this clone: Compared with germline, one end of the junction differs, possibly owing to a read error. The chain recombines TRBV7-7 with TRBJ1-4; no definite D call. This CDR3 has 15 residues. CDR1 and CDR2 from the germline V gene are SSHAT and FNYEAQ (reference sequence). The CDR3 sequence is CASSPLTGINEKLFF. The CDR3 DNA follows: TGTGCTAGCAGCCCTTTGACGGGAATTAATGAAAAACTGTTTTTT.

The genes are TRBV5-1 and TRBJ1-5; unclear D gene. V was trimmed by 1 base and J by 1 base, leaving 12 bases between them. The CDR3 is 16 residues long. Per the germline V gene, CDR1 is SGHRS and CDR2 is YFSETQ. DNA for the CDR3: TGCGCCAGCAGCTTGTCGGGCTCCGGGAGCAATCAGCCCCAGCATTTT. This sequence encodes CASSLSGSGSNQPQHF. The full variable domain, completed using reference TRBV5-1 and TRBJ1-5, is KAGVTQTPRYLIKTRGQQVTLSCSPISGHRSVSWYQQTPGQGLQFLFEYFSETQRNKGNFPGRFSGRQFSNSRSEMNVSTLELGDSALYLCASSLSGSGSNQPQHFGDGTRLSIL.

This clone occurred a few times. V is TRBV19 and J is TRBJ1-1, with D perhaps TRBD1 (6 bases). This CDR3 contains 13 residues. Per the germline V gene, CDR1 is LNHDA and CDR2 is SQIVND (reference sequence). The V and J ends lost 7 bases and 2 bases respectively, with 11 bases between them. The CDR3 is CASIPDRNTEAFF. The CDR3, as DNA: TGTGCCAGTATCCCGGACAGAAACACTGAAGCTTTCTTT. Complete variable domain (other parts from reference TRBV19 and TRBJ1-1): DGGITQSPKYLFRKEGQNVTLSCEQNLNHDAMYWYRQDPGQGLRLIYYSQIVNDFQKGDIAEGYSVSREKKESFPLTVTSAQKNPTAFYLCASIPDRNTEAFFGQGTRLTVV.

The CDR3 region is CASSPGTGLEQYF. The DNA for the CDR3 is TGCGCCAGCAGCCCAGGGACAGGCCTCGAGCAGTACTTC. V usage is TRBV5-1 and J usage is TRBJ2-7; 8 bases match TRBD1. The CDR3 consists of 13 residues. With 4 bases clipped from V and 6 bases from J, the junction kept 6 bases outside the gene matches. Germline V CDR1 and CDR2: SGHRS, YFSETQ. The entire variable domain, with the rest obtained from reference TRBV5-1 and TRBJ2-7, is as follows: KAGVTQTPRYLIKTRGQQVTLSCSPISGHRSVSWYQQTPGQGLQFLFEYFSETQRNKGNFPGRFSGRQFSNSRSEMNVSTLELGDSALYLCASSPGTGLEQYFGPGTRLTVT.

The rearrangement uses TRBV4-1 and TRBJ2-2; 7 bases are shared with TRBD1. Trimming at V came to 2 bases and at J to 6 bases, leaving 12 bases not matched to a gene. This CDR3 region has 17 residues. Germline V lookup: CDR1 MGHRA, CDR2 YSYEKL. CDR3: CASSQSVTGVFAGELFF. CDR3 in DNA: TGCGCCAGCAGCCAAAGTGTCACAGGGGTCTTCGCCGGGGAGCTGTTTTTT.

The genes are TRBV5-1 and TRBJ2-7, with 8 nucleotides matching TRBD2. Trimming removed 4 bases from V and 6 bases from J; junction bases left unmatched: 15. This CDR3 has 16 residues. Germline V lookup: CDR1 SGHRS, CDR2 YFSETQ. CDR3 residues: CASSLPTPAGEFEQYF. The DNA for the CDR3 is TGCGCCAGCAGCCTCCCCACCCCAGCGGGGGAATTCGAGCAGTACTTC.

This clone was recorded only once. The V gene is TRBV28, the J gene TRBJ2-4; weak D call: TRBD2 (5 bases). Trimming took 6 bases from V and 6 from J, leaving 15 bases between them. There are 14 residues in the CDR3. The V gene's germline CDR1 is MDHEN and CDR2 SYDVKM. CDR3 region: CASSSGGIPNIQYF. The CDR3 DNA is TGTGCCAGCAGCTCCGGAGGAATTCCAAACATTCAGTACTTC.

The chain is built from TRBV15 and TRBJ2-6, with D maybe TRBD1 (5 bases). The CDR3 contains 14 residues. Deletions cut 9 bases from V and 2 bases from J, with 11 bases between. Germline loops: CDR1 LNHNV, CDR2 YYDKDF (reference sequence). CDR3 sequence: CATRRGAGANVLTF. The CDR3 coding sequence is TGTGCCACTCGTAGGGGTGCTGGGGCCAACGTCCTGACTTTC.

The chain joins TRBV5-6 to TRBJ2-5; D not certain. The germline V gene encodes CDR1 SGHDT and CDR2 YYEEEE. This CDR3 is built from 14 residues. V gave up 4 bases and J gave up 4 bases, with 14 bases separating them. This CDR3 reads CASSVSSPRETQYF. As DNA, the CDR3 is TGTGCCAGCAGCGTATCTTCCCCCCGAGAGACCCAGTACTTC.

Worth noting for this clone: This same CDR3 is encoded by further DNA sequences in the sample. V usage is TRBV7-9 and J usage is TRBJ2-2, with unresolved D. The V and J ends lost 2 bases and 4 bases respectively, with 2 bases between them. The length of the CDR3 is 12 residues. Germline assignment: CDR1 SEHNR and CDR2 FQNEAQ (reference sequence). The CDR3 DNA reads TGTGCCAGCAGCTTATCCACCGGGGAGCTGTTTTTT. Amino acids: CASSLSTGELFF.

In its sample, this clone was seen a few times. This CDR3 is CASSALAGGGNEQFF. CDR3 coding DNA: TGTGCCAGCAGCGCGCTAGCGGGGGGCGGGAATGAGCAGTTCTTC. The rearrangement links TRBV2 to TRBJ2-1; 11 nucleotides line up with TRBD2. The CDR3 contains 15 residues. Trimming took 6 bases from V and 7 from J; bases not matched to a gene: 8. Germline-derived CDR1 and CDR2 are SNHLY and FYNNEI.

The rearrangement links TRBV4-1 to TRBJ1-1; D ambiguous. The germline CDR1 and CDR2 sequences are MGHRA and YSYEKL. This CDR3 has 14 residues. Trimming took off 4 bases at V and 0 bases at J, with 9 bases between the two ends. This chain's CDR3 is CASSPYPVNTEAFF. For the CDR3, the DNA is TGCGCCAGCAGCCCTTACCCGGTGAACACTGAAGCTTTCTTT.

This clone was found a few times. The gene calls are TRBV6-1 and TRBJ1-1, with D maybe TRBD1 (6 bases). CDR3 length: 15 amino acids. From germline, CDR1 is MNHNS and CDR2 SASEGT. V lost 7 bases to trimming and J lost 0 bases, with 15 bases between them. The CDR3 bases are TGTGCCAGCACTGAGACAGGCAGGGTGAACACTGAAGCTTTCTTT. It codes for CASTETGRVNTEAFF.

This sequence joins TRBV6-6 and TRBJ1-2, with D tentatively TRBD1 (6 bases). CDR3 length: 14 amino acids. Germline V gene lookup returns CDR1 MNHNY and CDR2 SVGAGI (reference sequence). Trimming took 5 bases from V and 4 from J, leaving 14 bases between them. CDR3 sequence: CASSRQGPSYGYTF. Here the CDR3 DNA reads TGTGCCAGCAGTCGCCAGGGGCCTAGCTATGGCTACACCTTC.

The V call is TRBV9, the J call TRBJ2-5; TRBD1 is a possible D gene (6 bases). V was pared by 2 bases and J by 0 bases, with 11 bases between. Per the germline V gene, CDR1 is SGDLS and CDR2 is YYNGEE. The CDR3 extends over 15 amino acids. The CDR3 region is CASSVGTTYQETQYF. The CDR3, as DNA: TGTGCCAGCAGCGTTGGGACAACGTACCAAGAGACCCAGTACTTC.

The chain has TRBV19 and TRBJ2-2, with 7 bases lining up with TRBD1. With 2 bases clipped from V and 10 bases from J, the junction kept 10 bases outside the gene matches. Germline CDR1 reads LNHDA; CDR2 reads SQIVND (reference sequence). CDR3 length: 15 residues. CDR3 sequence reads: CASSIRRGPMEELFF. The CDR3 DNA sequence: TGTGCCAGTAGTATAAGAAGGGGGCCAATGGAGGAGCTGTTTTTT.

The rearrangement links TRBV30 to TRBJ1-3; 9 nucleotides line up with TRBD1. Germline trimming cut 0 bases from V and 4 bases from J; bases unmatched to any gene: 7. The CDR3 extends over 16 amino acids. The germline CDR1 and CDR2 sequences are GTSNPN and SVGIG (reference sequence). CDR3 sequence: CAWSVSKQGAGNTIYF. DNA of the CDR3: TGTGCCTGGAGTGTCAGTAAACAGGGGGCAGGAAACACCATATATTTT. The full variable domain, rest sourced from reference TRBV30 and TRBJ1-3, is SQTIHQWPATLVQPVGSPLSLECTVEGTSNPNLYWYRQAAGRGLQLLFYSVGIGQISSEVPQNLSASRPQDRQFILSSKKLLLSDSGFYLCAWSVSKQGAGNTIYFGEGSWLTVV.

J is TRBJ1-1 and V is TRBV19, with 7 bases aligning to TRBD1. CDR1 and CDR2 (germline): LNHDA, SQIVND (reference sequence). The V and J ends lost 5 bases and 6 bases, in that order; junction bases with no gene match: 9. The CDR3 runs 14 residues. The CDR3 loop reads CASSSTGLKSEAFF. The CDR3 DNA follows: TGTGCCAGTAGTTCGACAGGGCTTAAATCTGAAGCTTTCTTT.